Following are 14 T cell receptor beta chains from one sample sequenced in a study of T cells in Graves' hyperthyroidism and ophthalmopathy. Amplification of TCR beta CDR3 regions used RNA as the template. The HTBI primer set drove a first-round RT-PCR of the TCR CDR3. TCRdb analysed the multiplex PCR reads with MiXCR anew, one entry per CDR3 protein. There are 300,000 to 400,000 distinct CDR3 sequences in the sample; around 13% occur only once, and 20% to 25% lies in the top ten. The material sequenced was blood. These receptors all come from a woman in her 30s with Graves' hyperthyroidism.

This clonotype has only a few counts. This sequence joins TRBV28 and TRBJ1-1; unclear D gene. The V and J ends lost 6 bases and 5 bases respectively, with 7 bases between them. Germline assignment: CDR1 MDHEN and CDR2 SYDVKM. CDR3 length equals 11 residues. The chain's CDR3 is CASRGVTEAFF. The CDR3 bases are TGTGCCAGCAGAGGCGTTACTGAAGCTTTCTTT.

Only a few counts were recorded for this clonotype. This rearrangement joins TRBV5-6 to TRBJ2-1; 8 bases map to TRBD2. CDR3 size: 15 residues. Germline values: CDR1 SGHDT, CDR2 YYEEEE. J gave up 3 bases and V 3 bases, and 5 bases lay outside the gene matches. The CDR3 nucleotides read TGTGCCAGCAGCTCCGAAACTAGCGGCTACAATGAGCAGTTCTTC. It yields the protein CASSSETSGYNEQFF.

In this sample, this clonotype turned up many times. CDR3 loop: CASSATLLAGGGGNEQFF. The CDR3 bases are TGTGCCAGCAGCGCGACATTACTAGCCGGGGGAGGGGGGAATGAGCAGTTCTTC. The chain carries TRBV7-2 and TRBJ2-1, with D maybe TRBD2 (7 bases). There are 18 residues in the CDR3. Germline lookup yields CDR1 SGHTA and CDR2 FQGNSA. Trimming cost V 5 bases and J 7 bases, with 27 bases left between them.

The rearrangement uses TRBV7-9 and TRBJ2-4; 16 positions agree with TRBD2. CDR3 size: 15 residues. In germline, CDR1 is SEHNR, CDR2 FQNEAQ (reference sequence). The V segment lost 0 bases and the J segment 10 bases; nucleotides outside the gene matches: 0. CDR3 DNA sequence: TGTGCCAGCAGCTTAGCGGGACTAGCGGGGGGGATTCAGTACTTC. This gives the protein CASSLAGLAGGIQYF.

The table lists this clonotype with many counts. V and J are TRBV29-1 and TRBJ2-3, with D perhaps being TRBD1 or TRBD2 (6 bases each). The germline V gene encodes CDR1 SQVTM and CDR2 ANQGSEA. The V end was cut by 2 bases, the J end by 4 bases, with 16 bases between. This CDR3 contains 15 residues. In DNA form, the CDR3 reads TGCAGCGTTGAATTGGGGGGCCGCACCGCAGATACGCAGTATTTT. Amino acids: CSVELGGRTADTQYF.

This clonotype was counted many times. V gene TRBV28 combines with J gene TRBJ2-1; 7 bases fit TRBD2. CDR3 length equals 15 residues. Germline values: CDR1 MDHEN, CDR2 SYDVKM. The ends lost 6 bases at V and 4 bases at J; junction bases unmatched: 9. DNA of the CDR3: TGTGCCAGCAGCCGGGGGTCTAGCGGATACAATGAGCAGTTCTTC. This sequence encodes CASSRGSSGYNEQFF. Together with reference TRBV28 and TRBJ2-1, the CDR3 gives the full variable domain: DVKVTQSSRYLVKRTGEKVFLECVQDMDHENMFWYRQDPGLGLRLIYFSYDVKMKEKGDIPEGYSVSREKKERFSLILESASTNQTSMYLCASSRGSSGYNEQFFGPGTRLTVL.

Ten or more counts support this clonotype. This chain links TRBV27 with TRBJ1-1, with TRBD1 matching over 7 bases. This CDR3 comprises 14 residues. Germline V gives CDR1 MNHEY, CDR2 SMNVEV (reference sequence). After removal of 5 bases from V and 6 bases from J, the junction contained 9 bases not matched to a gene. CDR3 DNA: TGTGCCAGCAGTCTAACGACAGGGTTTCCTGAAGCTTTCTTT. It is translated as CASSLTTGFPEAFF.

Note on this clonotype: Since no conserved phenylalanine or tryptophan closes the CDR3, a read error is the likely cause. The V gene is TRBV10-1, the J gene TRBJ1-1; maybe TRBD1 (6 bases). The CDR3 length is 10 residues. Germline CDR1 reads WNHNN; CDR2 reads SYGVQD (reference sequence). The CDR3 protein is CTGMNTEAFL. CDR3 DNA sequence: TGCACAGGGATGAACACTGAAGCTTTCCTT.

This clonotype appeared many times. CDR3 bases: TGCGCCAGCAGCTTACTCCGGGACAAGGGACACAATGAGCAGTTCTTC. The encoded protein is CASSLLRDKGHNEQFF. This chain joins TRBV5-1 and TRBJ2-1; perhaps TRBD1 as D (6 bases). The CDR3 extends over 16 amino acids. Trimming took 2 bases from V and 5 from J, leaving 17 bases between them. Germline V CDR1 and CDR2: SGHRS, YFSETQ.

This clonotype was detected many times. The V and J genes are TRBV27 and TRBJ2-7; 10 bases are a match to TRBD1. Trimming took 8 bases from V and 3 from J; bases not matched to a gene: 4. There are 13 residues in the CDR3. CDR1 is MNHEY, CDR2 SMNVEV, per germline (reference sequence). The CDR3 bases are TGTGCCAGCGCGCGGGACAGGGGCTACGAGCAGTACTTC. Protein: CASARDRGYEQYF.

The genes are TRBV29-1 and TRBJ1-3; 8 bases line up with TRBD1. The CDR3 loop spans 15 amino acids. Germline trimming cut 1 base from V and 0 bases from J; bases unmatched to any gene: 2. Germline values: CDR1 SQVTM, CDR2 ANQGSEA. Here the CDR3 reads CSVEGTGTSGNTIYF. Here the CDR3 DNA reads TGCAGCGTTGAAGGGACAGGGACCTCTGGAAACACCATATATTTT.

This clonotype was detected a few times. CDR3 sequence (DNA): TGTGCCAGCAACGGACGGGACAGGGGGCTGTACGAGCAGTACTTC. This encodes CASNGRDRGLYEQYF. This chain connects TRBV12-3 or TRBV12-4 to TRBJ2-7; TRBD1 matches 12 bases. The CDR3 sequence is 15 residues long. With V trimmed by 7 bases and J by 4 bases, 8 bases remained unmatched.

In this sample, this clonotype turned up many times. The V gene is TRBV20-1, the J gene TRBJ2-7; TRBD2 matches at 8 bases. The CDR3 spans 13 residues. Trimming cost V 3 bases and J 2 bases; bases outside gene matches: 3. Germline V gives CDR1 DFQATT, CDR2 SNEGSKA (reference sequence). Written as DNA, the CDR3 is TGCAGTGCTAGTTATAGCGGGACCTACGAGCAGTACTTC. Encoded protein: CSASYSGTYEQYF.

V and J are TRBV11-2 and TRBJ1-6, with D unclear. This CDR3 has 13 residues. Germline V gene sequence: CDR1 SGHAT, CDR2 FQNNGV. The V and J ends lost 1 base and 10 bases respectively, with 8 bases between them. The CDR3 bases are TGTGCCAGCAGCTTAGGTGTCATCTCACCCCTCCACTTT. Residues: CASSLGVISPLHF.